These 17 T cell receptor beta chains were sequenced from one sample in a study of blood T cell repertoires in COVID-19. Method: immunoSEQ multiplex PCR; TCRdb's copy keeps in-frame clones and lacks some. Among fewer than 150,000 clones, 70% to 85% were seen once, and the ten largest hold about 15%. Sequencing was performed on peripheral blood. The receptors here all came from a woman in her 50s with acute or convalescent COVID-19.

The chain combines TRBV5-1 with TRBJ1-4; D is unclear. Germline CDR1 reads SGHRS; CDR2 reads YFSETQ. V shed 1 base and J shed 4 bases, with 8 bases lying between them. The CDR3 length is 14 residues. The CDR3 DNA reads as TGCGCCAGCAGCTTGACAGATTATAATGAAAAACTGTTTTTT. It codes for CASSLTDYNEKLFF.

This clone appeared a few times. The chain joins TRBV9 to TRBJ2-7, with 9 bases that match TRBD2. This CDR3 has 15 amino acids. Per the germline V gene, CDR1 is SGDLS and CDR2 is YYNGEE. V lost 2 bases, J lost 6 bases, and 9 bases stayed unmatched. The CDR3 reads CASSVTGTSNSEQYF. CDR3 in DNA: TGTGCCAGCAGCGTCACCGGGACTAGCAATAGCGAGCAGTACTTC.

The V gene is TRBV27, the J gene TRBJ1-2; 7 bases line up with TRBD1. The J segment lost 6 bases and the V segment lost 3 bases, leaving 7 bases of the junction unmatched. This CDR3 is 14 amino acids long. Per germline, CDR1 MNHEY and CDR2 SMNVEV (reference sequence). CDR3 nucleotides: TGTGCCAGCAGTTTCTTTCCAGGGGGTCATGGCTACACCTTC. Amino acids: CASSFFPGGHGYTF.

The rearrangement links TRBV5-1 to TRBJ2-2, with a possible D match to TRBD2 (6 bases). This CDR3 comprises 16 residues. Trimming cost V 1 base and J 3 bases, with 13 bases left between them. Germline V gives CDR1 SGHRS, CDR2 YFSETQ. The CDR3 region is CASSLSGGADTGELFF. The CDR3 nucleotides read TGCGCCAGCAGCTTGAGCGGAGGGGCGGACACCGGGGAGCTGTTTTTT.

This clone appeared a single time. The chain combines TRBV3-1 (or the pseudogene TRBV3-2) with TRBJ1-2; 7 nucleotides align to TRBD1. V dropped 4 bases and J dropped 3; count of bases not matched to a gene: 2. Germline CDR1 reads LGHDT; CDR2 reads YNNKEL (reference sequence). The CDR3 covers 13 residues. The CDR3 is CASSRGTDYGYTF. The CDR3, as DNA: TGTGCCAGCAGCCGAGGGACAGACTATGGCTACACCTTC.

The J gene is TRBJ1-5, the V gene TRBV2; D ambiguous. The CDR3 is 13 amino acids. Trimming pared 6 bases from V and 2 bases from J, leaving 8 bases between. Germline lookup yields CDR1 SNHLY and CDR2 FYNNEI. The CDR3 nucleotides are TGTGCCAGCAGGGGTGAGGGCAATCAGCCCCAGCATTTT. This gives the protein CASRGEGNQPQHF.

This chain joins TRBV4-2 and TRBJ1-1, with TRBD1 as a possible D gene (6 bases). Trimming left V 0 bases short and J 1 base short, with 6 bases between. This CDR3 comprises 14 residues. Germline lookup yields CDR1 LGHNA and CDR2 YNFKEQ. CDR3: CASSQETGNTEAFF. The DNA for the CDR3 is TGTGCCAGCAGCCAAGAGACAGGGAACACTGAAGCTTTCTTT.

This clone was seen only a few times. This chain uses TRBV5-8 with TRBJ1-2; unclear D gene. The CDR3 length is 15 residues. Germline assignment: CDR1 SGHTS and CDR2 YDEGEE. Trimming removed 1 base from V and 4 bases from J, with 14 bases in between. The CDR3 nucleotides are TGTGCCAGCAGCTTGTTCCCCCAAATTAGCTATGGCTACACCTTC. Translated, it gives CASSLFPQISYGYTF. Filled out from reference TRBV5-8 and TRBJ1-2, the complete variable domain reads EAGVTQSPTHLIKTRGQQATLRCSPISGHTSVYWYQQALGLGLQFLLWYDEGEERNRGNFPPRFSGRQFPNYSSELNVNALELEDSALYLCASSLFPQISYGYTFGSGTRLTVV.

The gene calls are TRBV19 and TRBJ1-2, with a weak D call TRBD1 (5 bases). Germline V gene data show CDR1 as LNHDA and CDR2 as SQIVND (reference sequence). The CDR3 extends over 15 amino acids. V was pared by 7 bases and J by 6 bases, with 21 bases between. The CDR3, as DNA: TGTGCCAGTAAAGATGGACAATGGTTGAGCCATGGCTACACCTTC. This codes for CASKDGQWLSHGYTF.

This clone was recorded a few times. V and J are TRBV27 and TRBJ1-2; 10 nucleotides line up with TRBD1. This CDR3 is 15 amino acids long. The V and J ends lost 5 bases and 5 bases, in that order; junction bases with no gene match: 8. CDR1 and CDR2 (germline): MNHEY, SMNVEV (reference sequence). CDR3 sequence: CASSAQPGQGYGYTF. DNA for the CDR3: TGTGCCAGCAGTGCTCAACCGGGACAGGGGTATGGCTACACCTTC.

Written as DNA, the CDR3 is TGTGCCAGCAGTTTGCGGGGTTTCACAGATACGCAGTATTTT. Residues: CASSLRGFTDTQYF. The V and J genes are TRBV28 and TRBJ2-3; tentatively, D is TRBD2 (6 bases). Trimming cost V 3 bases and J 2 bases, with 9 bases left between them. Per the germline V gene, CDR1 is MDHEN and CDR2 is SYDVKM. CDR3 size: 14 residues.

This clone was detected a few times. The chain employs TRBV6-6 and TRBJ2-2; D is possibly TRBD2 (6 bases). Deletions cut 5 bases from V and 1 base from J, with 14 bases between. The CDR3 has 16 amino acids. Germline CDR1 reads MNHNY; CDR2 reads SVGAGI (reference sequence). The chain's CDR3 is CASSVSRRGNTGELFF. The CDR3 DNA is TGTGCCAGCAGTGTCTCCAGGCGGGGGAACACCGGGGAGCTGTTTTTT.

This chain joins TRBV5-5 and TRBJ1-4, with D tentatively TRBD1 (6 bases). Deletions cut 2 bases from V and 6 bases from J, with 11 bases between. The CDR3 sequence is 14 residues long. Per the germline V gene, CDR1 is SGHKS and CDR2 is YYEKEE (reference sequence). The CDR3 coding sequence is TGTGCCAGCAGCTTCGAACAGGGTTATGAAAAACTGTTTTTT. As protein: CASSFEQGYEKLFF. The variable domain in full, completed from reference TRBV5-5 and TRBJ1-4, reads DAGVTQSPTHLIKTRGQQVTLRCSPISGHKSVSWYQQVLGQGPQFIFQYYEKEERGRGNFPDRFSARQFPNYSSELNVNALLLGDSALYLCASSFEQGYEKLFFGSGTQLSVL.

The chain carries TRBV6-5 and TRBJ2-1; D is uncertain. In germline, CDR1 is MNHEY, CDR2 SVGAGI. This CDR3 is built from 13 residues. The V end lost 5 bases, the J end lost 9 bases, and 14 bases lay between the germline ends. CDR3 DNA sequence: TGTGCCAGCAGTCGAAAGATTTTGAGTGAGCAGTTCTTC. It translates to CASSRKILSEQFF.

The chain uses TRBV27 and TRBJ2-7; TRBD2 matches at 11 bases. The CDR3 extends over 15 amino acids. Trimming cost V 4 bases and J 3 bases; bases outside gene matches: 5. CDR1 is MNHEY and CDR2 is SMNVEV in the germline V gene (reference sequence). The CDR3 nucleotides read TGTGCCAGCAGTTCGCCTCTAGCGGGGGGCTACGAGCAGTACTTC. Protein product: CASSSPLAGGYEQYF.

The genes are TRBV5-8 and TRBJ1-2; 8 bases match TRBD1. V lost 0 bases, J lost 8 bases, and 6 bases stayed unmatched. The CDR3 totals 14 residues. The V gene's germline CDR1 is SGHTS and CDR2 YDEGEE. The CDR3 loop is CASSLVAGGSGYTF. The DNA of the CDR3 is TGTGCCAGCAGCTTGGTGGCAGGGGGCAGCGGCTACACCTTC.

In its sample, this clone was seen a few times. The gene calls are TRBV3-1 (or the pseudogene TRBV3-2) and TRBJ1-3; the D is unclear. Germline CDR1 is LGHDT and CDR2 is YNNKEL (reference sequence). CDR3 size: 18 residues. The V and J ends lost 0 bases and 0 bases respectively, with 15 bases between them. Here the CDR3 DNA reads TGTGCCAGCAGCCAAGATTATCACAGCACCTTCTCTGGAAACACCATATATTTT. Its protein product is CASSQDYHSTFSGNTIYF.